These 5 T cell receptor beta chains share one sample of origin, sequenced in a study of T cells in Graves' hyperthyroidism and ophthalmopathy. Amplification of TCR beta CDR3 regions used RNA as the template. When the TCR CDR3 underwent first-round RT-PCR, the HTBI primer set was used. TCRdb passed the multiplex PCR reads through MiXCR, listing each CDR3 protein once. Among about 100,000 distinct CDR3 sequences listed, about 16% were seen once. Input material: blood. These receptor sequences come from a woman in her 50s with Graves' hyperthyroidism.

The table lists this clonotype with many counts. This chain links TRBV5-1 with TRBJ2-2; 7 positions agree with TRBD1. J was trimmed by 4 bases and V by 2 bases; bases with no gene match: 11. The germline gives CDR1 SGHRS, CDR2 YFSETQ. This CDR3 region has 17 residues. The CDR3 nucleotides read TGCGCCAGCAGCTTTAGTGCGAGACAGGGAATCACCGGGGAGCTGTTTTTT. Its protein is CASSFSARQGITGELFF.

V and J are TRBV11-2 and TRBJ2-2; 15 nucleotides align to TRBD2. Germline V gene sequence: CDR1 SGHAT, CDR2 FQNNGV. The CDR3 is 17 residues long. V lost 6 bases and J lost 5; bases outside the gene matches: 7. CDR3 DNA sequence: TGTGCCAGCAGTCGCGTGGGACTAGCGGGAGGTACCGGGGAGCTGTTTTTT. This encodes CASSRVGLAGGTGELFF.

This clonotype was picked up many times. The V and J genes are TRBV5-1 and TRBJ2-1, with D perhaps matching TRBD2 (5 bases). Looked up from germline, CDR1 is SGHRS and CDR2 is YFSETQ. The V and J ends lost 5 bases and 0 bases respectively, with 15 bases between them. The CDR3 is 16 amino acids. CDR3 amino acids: CASSWGLGSSYNEQFF. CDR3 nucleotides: TGCGCCAGCAGTTGGGGTTTAGGGAGCTCCTACAATGAGCAGTTCTTC.

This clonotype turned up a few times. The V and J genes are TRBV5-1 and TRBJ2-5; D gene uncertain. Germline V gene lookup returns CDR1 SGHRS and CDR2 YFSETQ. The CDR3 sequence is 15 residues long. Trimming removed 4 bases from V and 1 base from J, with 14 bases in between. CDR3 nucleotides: TGCGCCAGCAGCCCCTACCGGGCAGCCCAAGAGACCCAGTACTTC. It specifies CASSPYRAAQETQYF.

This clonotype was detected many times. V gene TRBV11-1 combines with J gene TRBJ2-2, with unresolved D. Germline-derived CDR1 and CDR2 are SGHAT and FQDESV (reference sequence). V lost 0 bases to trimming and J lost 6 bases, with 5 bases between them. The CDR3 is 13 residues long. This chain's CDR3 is CASSLASSGELFF. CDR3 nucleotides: TGTGCCAGCAGCTTAGCATCGTCCGGGGAGCTGTTTTTT.